A single sample is the source of the 14 T cell receptor beta chains below, sequenced in a study of radiotherapy plus CTLA-4 blockade in lung cancer. TCRdb's table, derived via immunoSEQ multiplex PCR, lists solely in-frame clones and lacks some. This sample carries approximately 100,000 clones, roughly four fifths of them seen once, and the ten largest clones take 3.4%. Sample: peripheral blood, taken from a patient treated with radiotherapy plus ipilimumab. All receptors derive from a human donor with non-small cell lung cancer who had a partial response to radiotherapy plus ipilimumab.

A remark on this clone: Its ends do not fully match the called genes, so a read error is possible. The rearrangement uses TRBV5-5 and TRBJ2-2; TRBD2 agrees at 7 bases. This CDR3 contains 14 residues. Germline V gene sequence: CDR1 SGHKS, CDR2 YYEKEE (reference sequence). CDR3 nucleotide sequence: TGTGCCAGCAGCTGGGCGGGGGAGTCCGGGGAGTTGTTTTTT. This codes for CASSWAGESGELFF.

The chain is built from TRBV28 and TRBJ1-5; tentatively, D is TRBD1 (5 bases). This CDR3 is built from 15 residues. The V and J ends lost 4 bases and 1 base respectively, with 11 bases between them. Looked up from germline, CDR1 is MDHEN and CDR2 is SYDVKM. In nucleotides, the CDR3 is TGTGCCAGCAGTTCGTACAGGAAAAGCAATCAGCCCCAGCATTTT. As protein: CASSSYRKSNQPQHF.

The J gene is TRBJ1-1, the V gene TRBV9; TRBD1 matches 11 bases. This CDR3 is built from 16 residues. Germline V gene sequence: CDR1 SGDLS, CDR2 YYNGEE. The V segment lost 0 bases and the J segment 2 bases; nucleotides outside the gene matches: 3. CDR3 in amino acids: CASSVAGQGANTEAFF. The CDR3 coding sequence is TGTGCCAGCAGCGTAGCCGGACAGGGGGCCAACACTGAAGCTTTCTTT.

The chain links TRBV5-5 to TRBJ2-5; 13 positions agree with TRBD2. Germline-derived CDR1 and CDR2 are SGHKS and YYEKEE (reference sequence). The CDR3 sequence is 15 residues long. V gave up 2 bases and J gave up 5 bases; unmatched junction bases: 3. In DNA form, the CDR3 reads TGTGCCAGCAGCTTAGGACTAGCGGGAGAGGAGACCCAGTACTTC. Translating gives CASSLGLAGEETQYF.

This rearrangement joins TRBV13 to TRBJ1-1, with D possibly matching TRBD1 (5 bases). Germline V gene data show CDR1 as PRHDT and CDR2 as FYEKMQ (reference sequence). The ends were cut back, 5 bases at V and 0 bases at J, with 13 bases in the middle. There are 15 residues in the CDR3. This CDR3 is CASSKNRLMNTEAFF. CDR3 nucleotides: TGTGCCAGCAGCAAGAACAGGCTAATGAACACTGAAGCTTTCTTT.

This chain connects TRBV5-8 to TRBJ1-4, with 7 positions matching TRBD1. The CDR3 is made up of 13 amino acids. The V gene's germline CDR1 is SGHTS and CDR2 YDEGEE. Trimming cost V 4 bases and J 7 bases; bases outside gene matches: 4. DNA for the CDR3: TGTGCCAGCAGCCTTGGGACAGTTGAAAAACTGTTTTTT. It encodes CASSLGTVEKLFF.

The chain recombines TRBV28 with TRBJ1-5; 8 bases line up with TRBD1. Germline CDR1 and CDR2: MDHEN and SYDVKM. CDR3 length equals 14 residues. Trimming removed 4 bases from V and 5 bases from J; junction bases left unmatched: 4. CDR3 bases: TGTGCCAGCAGTTCAGGACAGGGCCATCAGCCCCAGCATTTT. Translated: CASSSGQGHQPQHF.

V usage is TRBV6-6 and J usage is TRBJ1-5; a possible D gene is TRBD1 (6 bases). The germline gives CDR1 MNHNY, CDR2 SVGAGI (reference sequence). V dropped 6 bases and J dropped 0 bases, with 15 bases sitting between them. The CDR3 contains 16 residues. The CDR3 sequence: CASRSQGPYSNQPQHF. CDR3 nucleotides: TGTGCCAGCAGATCACAGGGCCCGTATAGCAATCAGCCCCAGCATTTT.

J is TRBJ2-1 and V is TRBV5-1, with 8 bases fitting TRBD1. CDR3 length: 15 amino acids. V was pared by 5 bases and J by 3 bases, with 7 bases of the junction left unmatched. CDR1 and CDR2 from the germline V gene are SGHRS and YFSETQ. The CDR3 protein is CASSSGGGLYNEQFF. The CDR3 nucleotides read TGCGCCAGCAGTTCAGGGGGCGGACTCTACAATGAGCAGTTCTTC.

This chain joins TRBV2 and TRBJ2-5; D might be TRBD1 (6 bases). Trimming removed 4 bases from V and 2 bases from J, with 14 bases in between. The CDR3 has 15 amino acids. The germline V gene encodes CDR1 SNHLY and CDR2 FYNNEI. CDR3 region: CASSANPGQQETQYF. The CDR3 bases are TGTGCCAGCAGTGCCAACCCCGGACAGCAAGAGACCCAGTACTTC.

The V gene is TRBV5-6, the J gene TRBJ2-5, with 7 bases that match TRBD2. V gave up 0 bases and J gave up 5 bases; unmatched junction bases: 1. The CDR3 spans 13 residues. Germline-derived CDR1 and CDR2 are SGHDT and YYEEEE. The CDR3 sequence: CASSLVGGETQYF. Here the CDR3 DNA reads TGTGCCAGCAGCTTGGTGGGGGGGGAGACCCAGTACTTC.

The V and J genes are TRBV9 and TRBJ2-1, with 8 bases aligning to TRBD2. Per germline, CDR1 SGDLS and CDR2 YYNGEE. CDR3 length: 15 amino acids. After removal of 1 base from V and 2 bases from J, the junction contained 2 bases not matched to a gene. In DNA form, the CDR3 reads TGTGCCAGCAGCGTAAGTAGCGGGGCCTACAATGAGCAGTTCTTC. This sequence encodes CASSVSSGAYNEQFF.

The J gene is TRBJ1-2, the V gene TRBV27; no reliable D call. V lost 3 bases, J lost 3 bases, and 14 bases lay in between. This CDR3 comprises 15 residues. The germline CDR1 and CDR2 sequences are MNHEY and SMNVEV (reference sequence). CDR3 DNA sequence: TGTGCCAGCAGTTTGAGCTCCGTGGGCGACTATGGCTACACCTTC. Protein sequence: CASSLSSVGDYGYTF.

The chain couples TRBV5-1 to TRBJ2-7; D is perhaps TRBD2 (6 bases). CDR1 is SGHRS and CDR2 is YFSETQ in the germline V gene. The CDR3 covers 13 residues. The V and J ends lost 4 bases and 2 bases respectively, with 10 bases between them. CDR3 loop: CASSGGAAYEQYF. CDR3 sequence (DNA): TGCGCCAGCAGCGGCGGGGCCGCCTACGAGCAGTACTTC.